These T cell receptor beta chains were read from a single sample in a study of cytomegalovirus exposure and HLA in healthy donors. Repertoires were generated with immunoSEQ multiplex PCR, while TCRdb's copy carries only in-frame clones and drops some. Of about 170,000 clones in the sample, less than 80% were seen once. Sequencing was done on a sample of PBMCs. These receptors were collected from a man aged 40-49 years in good health and CMV-seronegative. The CDR3 runs from the conserved cysteine through the conserved F or W. Each record gives: clone size, D gene, J gene, V gene, CDR3 protein, CDR3 DNA. A D gene is named only where the DNA matches it firmly. Clone size is not always given. Where it is, it says once, few, many or a class for expanded clones.

>NA|NA|TRBJ1-1|TRBV27
CASSFGGNTEAFF
TGTGCCAGCAGTTTCGGGGGGAACACTGAAGCTTTCTTT
>NA|TRBD1|TRBJ1-2|TRBV7-2
CASSIEQGLLYGYTF
TGTGCCAGCAGCATCGAACAGGGGCTCCTCTATGGCTACACCTTC
>once|TRBD1|TRBJ1-4|TRBV7-9
CASSTDRSEKLFF
TGTGCCAGCAGCACGGACAGGAGCGAAAAACTGTTTTTT
>NA|TRBD2|TRBJ2-5|TRBV7-2
CASSPEAGASPAQYF
TGTGCCAGCAGCCCTGAAGCGGGGGCCTCCCCGGCCCAGTACTTC
>NA|TRBD1|TRBJ2-1|TRBV7-2
CASTLTGGLSYNEQFF
TGTGCCAGCACCTTGACAGGGGGATTGAGCTACAATGAGCAGTTCTTC
>few|TRBD2|TRBJ2-7|TRBV9
CASSLGAGGYEQYF
TGTGCCAGCAGCTTAGGGGCGGGGGGCTACGAGCAGTACTTC
>NA|NA|TRBJ1-3|TRBV2
CASSPGAGNTIYF
TGTGCCAGCTCCCCAGGGGCAGGAAACACCATATATTTT
>NA|NA|TRBJ2-7|TRBV18
CASSSAQEDEQYF
TGTGCCAGCTCATCAGCCCAGGAAGACGAGCAGTACTTC
>few|TRBD1|TRBJ2-2|TRBV5-1
CASRIRQGDTGELFF
TGCGCCAGCAGGATAAGACAGGGGGACACCGGGGAGCTGTTTTTT
>NA|TRBD1|TRBJ2-1|TRBV5-1
CASSVGQVNEQFF
TGCGCCAGCAGCGTGGGACAGGTCAATGAGCAGTTCTTC
>few|NA|TRBJ1-5|TRBV19
CASQGGGRGNQPQHF
TGTGCCAGCCAAGGGGGGGGAAGGGGCAATCAGCCCCAGCATTTT
>NA|NA|TRBJ1-5|TRBV6-1
CASSEMLSGNQPQHF
TGTGCCAGCAGTGAAATGTTGTCAGGCAATCAGCCCCAGCATTTT
>NA|NA|TRBJ1-3|TRBV13
CASSLSGRLGNTIYF
TGTGCCAGCAGCTTAAGTGGCAGGCTCGGAAACACCATATATTTT
>once|NA|TRBJ1-6|TRBV2
CASKSKQAENSPLHF
TGTGCCAGCAAATCCAAGCAGGCAGAGAATTCACCCCTCCACTTT
>NA|NA|TRBJ2-7|TRBV5-1
CASSEGQPGLREQYF
TGCGCCAGCAGCGAAGGACAGCCGGGGCTACGAGAGCAGTACTTC
>NA|NA|TRBJ2-2|TRBV5-6
CASSFGTTNTGELFF
TGTGCCAGCAGCTTTGGGACAACGAACACCGGGGAGCTGTTTTTT
>NA|NA|TRBJ1-1|TRBV25-1
CASSELGDIEAFF
TGTGCCAGCAGTGAATTAGGGGACATTGAAGCTTTCTTT
>NA|TRBD1|TRBJ1-6|TRBV30
CAWSRGDSYSPLHF
TGTGCCTGGAGTCGTGGGGACAGCTATTCACCCCTCCACTTT
>NA|NA|TRBJ2-1|TRBV7-9
CASSLDSSEQFF
TGTGCCAGCAGCTTAGATTCGAGCGAGCAGTTCTTC
>NA|NA|TRBJ1-1|TRBV5-1
CASSLDGGPGTEAFF
TGCGCCAGCAGCTTGGACGGGGGGCCCGGGACTGAAGCTTTCTTT
>NA|NA|TRBJ1-6|TRBV28
CASSLSGQGNSPLHF
TGTGCCAGCAGTTTGTCAGGGCAGGGGAATTCACCCCTCCACTTT
>few|NA|TRBJ1-1|TRBV4-1
CASSQVTGRVGTEAFF
TGCGCCAGCAGCCAAGTAACCGGCAGGGTGGGCACTGAAGCTTTCTTT
>once|NA|TRBJ2-7|TRBV2
CASNWDAGTYEQYF
TGTGCCAGCAATTGGGACGCGGGGACCTACGAGCAGTACTTC
>NA|NA|TRBJ2-1|TRBV2
CASRRGLPNEQFF
TGTGCCAGCAGGAGGGGACTCCCCAATGAGCAGTTCTTC
>NA|NA|TRBJ1-6|TRBV19
CASTGLDNSPLHF
TGTGCCAGCACAGGGTTGGATAATTCACCCCTCCACTTT
>NA|NA|TRBJ2-6|TRBV28
CASSLSGGYSGANVLTF
TGTGCCAGCAGTTTATCCGGCGGATACTCTGGGGCCAACGTCCTGACTTTC
>NA|NA|TRBJ2-3|TRBV7-2
CASTPRESPDTQYF
TGTGCCAGCACCCCTCGGGAGTCCCCAGATACGCAGTATTTT
>few|TRBD1|TRBJ1-2|TRBV6-5
CASSYSGGGGGYTF
TGTGCCAGCAGTTACTCAGGGGGCGGAGGAGGCTACACCTTC
>few|NA|TRBJ2-2|TRBV28
CATQKNTGELFF
TGTGCCACCCAAAAGAACACCGGGGAGCTGTTTTTT
>NA|NA|TRBJ2-1|TRBV18
CASSLTYNEQFF
TGTGCCAGCTCACTGACTTACAATGAGCAGTTCTTC